The clone carrying this T cell receptor beta chain was found a few times. The sample is drawn from a study of Graves' ophthalmopathy and Graves' hyperthyroidism. The CDR3 contains 17 residues. The junction had 8 bases not matched to a gene; V was cut back by 0 bases and J by 0 bases. The germline V gene encodes CDR1 DFQATT and CDR2 SNEGSKA (reference sequence). Patients newly diagnosed with hyperthyroidism, under 2 months' duration, were aged 18 to 65, the study reports. Other autoimmune diseases, uncontrolled infections, pregnancy or lactation led to the exclusion of patients. As the template, RNA transcripts were used to amplify TCR beta CDR3 regions. HTBI primers were employed in first-round RT-PCR, then a second-round multiplex PCR followed. TCRdb re-derived calls from the multiplex PCR reads in MiXCR, one entry per CDR3 protein. In the table there are around 520,000 distinct CDR3 sequences, less than 40% of which are singletons.

This sequence was found in an adult man with Graves' hyperthyroidism. The sample was peripheral blood or thyroid tissue (not recorded which). The chain has TRBV20-1 and TRBJ2-7; 10 positions agree with TRBD1. CDR3 sequence (DNA): TGCAGTGCTAGAGACCTTTATCGGGACAGGGGCTCCTACGAGCAGTACTTC. Translating gives CSARDLYRDRGSYEQYF.